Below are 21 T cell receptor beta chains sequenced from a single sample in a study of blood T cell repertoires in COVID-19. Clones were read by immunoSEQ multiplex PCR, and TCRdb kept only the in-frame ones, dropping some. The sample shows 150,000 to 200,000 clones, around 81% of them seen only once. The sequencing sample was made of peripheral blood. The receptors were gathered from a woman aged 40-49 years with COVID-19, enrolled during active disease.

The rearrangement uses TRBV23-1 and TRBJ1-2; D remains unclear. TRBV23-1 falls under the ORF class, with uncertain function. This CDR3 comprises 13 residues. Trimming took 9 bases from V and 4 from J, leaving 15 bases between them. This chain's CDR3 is CARWASTPYGYTF. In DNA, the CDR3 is TGCGCCAGGTGGGCCTCTACCCCCTATGGCTACACCTTC.

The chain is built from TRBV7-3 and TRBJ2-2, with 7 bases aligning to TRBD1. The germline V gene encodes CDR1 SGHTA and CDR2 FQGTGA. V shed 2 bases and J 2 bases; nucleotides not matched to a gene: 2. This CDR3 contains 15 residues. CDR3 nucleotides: TGTGCCAGCAGCTTAGCAGGGGGTAACACCGGGGAGCTGTTTTTT. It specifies CASSLAGGNTGELFF.

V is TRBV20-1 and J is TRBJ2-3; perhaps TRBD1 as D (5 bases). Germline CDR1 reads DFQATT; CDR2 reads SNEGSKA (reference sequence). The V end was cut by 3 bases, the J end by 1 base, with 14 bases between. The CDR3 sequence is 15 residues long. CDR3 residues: CSASSWGGGTDTQYF. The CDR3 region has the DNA TGCAGTGCTAGTTCTTGGGGCGGTGGCACAGATACGCAGTATTTT.

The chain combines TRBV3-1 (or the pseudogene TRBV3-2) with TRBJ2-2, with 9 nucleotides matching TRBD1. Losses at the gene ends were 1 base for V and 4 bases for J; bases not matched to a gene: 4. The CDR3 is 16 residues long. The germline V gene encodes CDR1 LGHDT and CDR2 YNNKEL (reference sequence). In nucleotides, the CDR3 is TGTGCCAGCAGCCAAGGGACAGGGGCCATCACCGGGGAGCTGTTTTTT. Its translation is CASSQGTGAITGELFF.

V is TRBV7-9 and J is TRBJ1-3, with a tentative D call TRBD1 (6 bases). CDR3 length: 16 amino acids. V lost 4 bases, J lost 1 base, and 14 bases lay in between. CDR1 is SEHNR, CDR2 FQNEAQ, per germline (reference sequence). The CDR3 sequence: CASSSSQGPSGNTIYF. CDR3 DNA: TGTGCCAGCAGCTCGTCACAGGGTCCGTCTGGAAACACCATATATTTT.

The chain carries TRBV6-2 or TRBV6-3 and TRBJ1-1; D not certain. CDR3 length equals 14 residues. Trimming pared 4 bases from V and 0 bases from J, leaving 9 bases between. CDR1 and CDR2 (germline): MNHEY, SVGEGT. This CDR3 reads CASSFLRLNTEAFF. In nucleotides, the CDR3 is TGTGCCAGCAGTTTTCTTCGGTTGAACACTGAAGCTTTCTTT.

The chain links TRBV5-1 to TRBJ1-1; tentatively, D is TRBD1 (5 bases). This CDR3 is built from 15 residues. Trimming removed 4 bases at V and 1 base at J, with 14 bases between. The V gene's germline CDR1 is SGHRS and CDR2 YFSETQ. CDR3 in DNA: TGCGCCAGCAGCCCGACTCCCCAGGGGAACACTGAAGCTTTCTTT. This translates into CASSPTPQGNTEAFF.

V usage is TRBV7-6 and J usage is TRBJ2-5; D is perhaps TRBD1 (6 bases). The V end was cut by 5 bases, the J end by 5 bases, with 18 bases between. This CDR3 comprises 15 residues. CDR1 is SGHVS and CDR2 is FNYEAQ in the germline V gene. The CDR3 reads CASSPQRSGDETQYF. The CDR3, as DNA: TGTGCCAGCAGCCCCCAGAGGTCAGGGGACGAGACCCAGTACTTC.

As DNA, the CDR3 is TGTGCCAGCGGGGGACAGACCGAAAACACCTTC. Protein: CASGGQTENTF. The gene calls are TRBV6-5 and TRBJ1-2, with TRBD1 matching over 7 bases. From germline, CDR1 is MNHEY and CDR2 SVGAGI. The trim removed 8 bases at V and 12 bases at J, leaving 9 bases unmatched. The CDR3 runs 11 residues.

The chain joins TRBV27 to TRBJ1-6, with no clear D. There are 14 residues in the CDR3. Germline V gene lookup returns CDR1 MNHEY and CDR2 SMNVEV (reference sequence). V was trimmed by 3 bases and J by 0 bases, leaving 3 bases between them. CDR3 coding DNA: TGTGCCAGCAGTTTGAGCTCCTATAATTCACCCCTCCACTTT. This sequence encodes CASSLSSYNSPLHF.

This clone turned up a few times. CDR3 loop: CSVDVAGLRGEQFF. DNA for the CDR3: TGCAGCGTTGATGTAGCGGGCCTACGTGGTGAGCAGTTCTTC. The chain is built from TRBV29-1 and TRBJ2-1; 7 bases line up with TRBD2. With 3 bases clipped from V and 9 bases from J, the junction kept 11 bases outside the gene matches. There are 14 residues in the CDR3. The germline V gene has CDR1 SQVTM and CDR2 ANQGSEA.

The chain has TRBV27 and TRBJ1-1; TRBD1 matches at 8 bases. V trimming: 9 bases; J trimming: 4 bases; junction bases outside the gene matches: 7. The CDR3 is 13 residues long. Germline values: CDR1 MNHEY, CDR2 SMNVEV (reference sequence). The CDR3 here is CASWDRFRTEAFF. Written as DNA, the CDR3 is TGTGCCAGTTGGGACAGGTTCCGCACTGAAGCTTTCTTT.

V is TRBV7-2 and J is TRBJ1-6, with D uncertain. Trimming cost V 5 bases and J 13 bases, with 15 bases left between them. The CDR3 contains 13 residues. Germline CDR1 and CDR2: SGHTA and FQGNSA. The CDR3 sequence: CASSQRTLNPLHF. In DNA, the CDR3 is TGTGCCAGCAGCCAGCGAACCCTCAATCCCCTCCACTTT.

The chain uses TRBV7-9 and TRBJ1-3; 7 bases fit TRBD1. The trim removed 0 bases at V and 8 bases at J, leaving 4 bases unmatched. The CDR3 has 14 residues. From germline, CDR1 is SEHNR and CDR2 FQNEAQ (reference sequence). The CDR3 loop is CASSLAGGADTIYF. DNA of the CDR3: TGTGCCAGCAGCTTAGCAGGGGGCGCGGACACCATATATTTT.

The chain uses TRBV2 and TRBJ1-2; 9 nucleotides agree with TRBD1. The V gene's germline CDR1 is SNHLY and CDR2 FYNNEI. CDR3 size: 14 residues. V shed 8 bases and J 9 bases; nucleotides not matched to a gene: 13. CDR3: CASHRPRTGESYTF. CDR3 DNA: TGTGCCAGCCACAGGCCTAGGACAGGGGAGAGCTACACCTTC.

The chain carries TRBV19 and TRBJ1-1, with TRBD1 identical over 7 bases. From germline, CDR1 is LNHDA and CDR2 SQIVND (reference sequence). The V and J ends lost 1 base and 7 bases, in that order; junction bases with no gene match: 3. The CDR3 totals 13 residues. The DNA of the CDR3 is TGTGCCAGTAGTATAGGGGGACAGAGTGAAGCTTTCTTT. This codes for CASSIGGQSEAFF. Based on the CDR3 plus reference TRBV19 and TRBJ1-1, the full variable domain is DGGITQSPKYLFRKEGQNVTLSCEQNLNHDAMYWYRQDPGQGLRLIYYSQIVNDFQKGDIAEGYSVSREKKESFPLTVTSAQKNPTAFYLCASSIGGQSEAFFGQGTRLTVV.

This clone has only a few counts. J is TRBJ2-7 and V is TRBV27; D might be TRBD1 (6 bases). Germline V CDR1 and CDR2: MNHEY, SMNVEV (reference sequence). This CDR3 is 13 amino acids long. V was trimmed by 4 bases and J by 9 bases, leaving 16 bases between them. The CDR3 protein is CASSSPDRGRQYV. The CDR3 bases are TGTGCCAGCAGTTCTCCGGACAGAGGTCGGCAGTACGTC.

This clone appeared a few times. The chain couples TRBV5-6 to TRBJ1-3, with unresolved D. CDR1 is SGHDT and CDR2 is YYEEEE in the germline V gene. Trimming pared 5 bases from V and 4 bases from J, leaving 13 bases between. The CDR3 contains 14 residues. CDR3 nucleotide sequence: TGTGCCAGCAGGCTCCAGGCGGGCGGAAACACCATATATTTT. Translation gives CASRLQAGGNTIYF. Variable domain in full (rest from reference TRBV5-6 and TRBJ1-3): DAGVTQSPTHLIKTRGQQVTLRCSPKSGHDTVSWYQQALGQGPQFIFQYYEEEERQRGNFPDRFSGHQFPNYSSELNVNALLLGDSALYLCASRLQAGGNTIYFGEGSWLTVV.

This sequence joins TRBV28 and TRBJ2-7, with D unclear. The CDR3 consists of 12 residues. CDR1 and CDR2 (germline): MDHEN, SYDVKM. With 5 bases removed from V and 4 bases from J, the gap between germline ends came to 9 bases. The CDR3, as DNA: TGTGCCAGCAGTCTACTCTATTACGAGCAGTACTTC. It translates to CASSLLYYEQYF.

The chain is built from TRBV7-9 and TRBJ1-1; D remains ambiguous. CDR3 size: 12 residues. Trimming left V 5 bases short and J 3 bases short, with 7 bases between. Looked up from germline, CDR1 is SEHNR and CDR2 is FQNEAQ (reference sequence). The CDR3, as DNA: TGTGCCAGCAGCAATTCGTACACTGAAGCTTTCTTT. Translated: CASSNSYTEAFF.

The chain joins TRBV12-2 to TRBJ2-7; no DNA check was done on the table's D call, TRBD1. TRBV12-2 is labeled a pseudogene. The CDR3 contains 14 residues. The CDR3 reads CASRFKGVSYEQYV. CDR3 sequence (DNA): TGTGCAAGTCGCTTCAAAGGGGTCTCCTACGAGCAGTACGTC.